What follows are 7 T cell receptor beta chains derived from one specimen sequenced in a study of blood T cell repertoires in COVID-19. Using immunoSEQ multiplex PCR, the repertoire was profiled, and TCRdb retains in-frame clones only, with some absent. The sample consists of roughly 240,000 clones, approximately 90% of them appearing once. The specimen sequenced was peripheral blood. The receptors come from a young man with active or convalescent COVID-19.

A single count supports this clone. The gene calls are TRBV19 and TRBJ2-1; 9 bases are a match to TRBD2. The CDR3 runs to 16 residues. Germline V lookup: CDR1 LNHDA, CDR2 SQIVND (reference sequence). With V trimmed by 4 bases and J by 6 bases, 10 bases remained unmatched. The chain's CDR3 is CASSTTRSGRFNEQFF. CDR3 bases: TGTGCCAGTAGTACTACACGAAGCGGGAGGTTCAATGAGCAGTTCTTC.

This chain joins TRBV19 and TRBJ2-5; 8 bases agree with TRBD2. The CDR3 is made up of 15 amino acids. Germline CDR1 LNHDA, CDR2 SQIVND (reference sequence). Trimming took 6 bases from V and 1 from J; bases not matched to a gene: 7. CDR3 DNA sequence: TGTGCCAGTAGGGAGACTAGCGTTACCCAAGAGACCCAGTACTTC. Translation: CASRETSVTQETQYF.

The V call is TRBV4-1, the J call TRBJ1-1; perhaps TRBD1 as D (6 bases). V lost 3 bases to trimming and J lost 2 bases, with 13 bases between them. Germline V gives CDR1 MGHRA, CDR2 YSYEKL. This CDR3 region has 15 residues. CDR3 DNA sequence: TGCGCCAGCAGCCAGAACAGGGTAGGAAACACTGAAGCTTTCTTT. This codes for CASSQNRVGNTEAFF.

The CDR3 loop is CASLGQTKNQPQHF. The CDR3 DNA reads as TGTGCCAGCCTGGGACAGACAAAAAATCAGCCCCAGCATTTT. The chain uses TRBV28 and TRBJ1-5; 7 positions agree with TRBD1. The V segment lost 8 bases and the J segment 4 bases; nucleotides outside the gene matches: 8. This CDR3 contains 14 residues. Germline loops: CDR1 MDHEN, CDR2 SYDVKM. Supplemented by reference TRBV28 and TRBJ1-5, the full variable domain reads DVKVTQSSRYLVKRTGEKVFLECVQDMDHENMFWYRQDPGLGLRLIYFSYDVKMKEKGDIPEGYSVSREKKERFSLILESASTNQTSMYLCASLGQTKNQPQHFGDGTRLSIL.

The chain is built from TRBV5-1 and TRBJ1-4; 10 bases fit TRBD1. Germline V lookup: CDR1 SGHRS, CDR2 YFSETQ. The length of the CDR3 is 15 residues. The trim removed 0 bases at V and 5 bases at J, leaving 1 base unmatched. CDR3 protein: CASSLGGQGNEKLFF. CDR3 sequence (DNA): TGCGCCAGCAGCTTGGGGGGACAGGGGAATGAAAAACTGTTTTTT.

V usage is TRBV28 and J usage is TRBJ2-3; weak D call: TRBD2 (6 bases). The CDR3 has 14 amino acids. Trimming removed 5 bases from V and 4 bases from J, with 13 bases in between. Germline loops: CDR1 MDHEN, CDR2 SYDVKM. The CDR3 DNA sequence: TGTGCCAGCAGTATTCCCGGGACTTCAGATACGCAGTATTTT. Protein sequence: CASSIPGTSDTQYF.

The chain links TRBV7-9 to TRBJ2-5, with 7 bases matching TRBD2. V shed 4 bases, J shed 4 bases, and the junction held 9 bases outside the gene matches. The CDR3 length is 15 residues. CDR1 and CDR2 from the germline V gene are SEHNR and FQNEAQ (reference sequence). CDR3 amino acids: CASSSGFGEGETQYF. CDR3 in DNA: TGTGCCAGCAGCTCCGGTTTCGGGGAGGGAGAGACCCAGTACTTC.